This TCR beta chain derives from a study of CD8 T cells in ankylosing spondylitis. Library preparation for TCR beta used quantitative 5'-RACE with molecular barcodes. TCRdb reprocessed the 5' RACE reads with MiXCR, giving one entry per CDR3 protein. The sample has around 450,000 distinct CDR3 sequences, about 25% seen once. This clonotype was detected a few times. Its antigen is still unknown. CDR1 and CDR2 (germline): SGHAT, FQNNGV. V was trimmed by 4 bases and J by 8 bases, leaving 15 bases between them. The CDR3 has 14 residues. Study-wide points: Disease-linked clones displayed a CD8+ phenotype and appeared relatively rarely in peripheral blood. A subset of motif variants has previously been described in the synovial fluid and blood of reactive arthritis. Disease-linked clones reportedly concentrated significantly in matched ankylosing spondylitis synovial fluid. Within ankylosing spondylitis blood, a TCR beta motif made up of eight or nine highly homologous variants appeared to be characteristic.

V and J are TRBV11-2 and TRBJ2-1; D not resolved. This TCR was sampled from a male donor with ankylosing spondylitis. The sequencing input was blood, either unsorted or a sorted T cell fraction (not recorded which). The CDR3 DNA is TGTGCCAGCAGCTATATCGGGCAGGTCGATGAGCAGTTCTTC. Encoded protein: CASSYIGQVDEQFF.